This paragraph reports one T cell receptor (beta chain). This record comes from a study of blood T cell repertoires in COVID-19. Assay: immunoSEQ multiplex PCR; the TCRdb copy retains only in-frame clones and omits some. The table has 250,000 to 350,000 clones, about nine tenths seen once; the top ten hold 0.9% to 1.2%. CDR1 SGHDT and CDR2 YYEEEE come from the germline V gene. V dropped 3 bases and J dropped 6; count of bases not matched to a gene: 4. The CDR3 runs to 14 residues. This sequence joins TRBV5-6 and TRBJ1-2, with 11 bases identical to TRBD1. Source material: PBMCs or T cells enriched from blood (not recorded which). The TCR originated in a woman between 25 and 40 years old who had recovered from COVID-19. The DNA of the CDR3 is TGTGCCAGCAGCTCGGACAGGGGGCAGGATGGCTACACCTTC. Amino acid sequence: CASSSDRGQDGYTF.